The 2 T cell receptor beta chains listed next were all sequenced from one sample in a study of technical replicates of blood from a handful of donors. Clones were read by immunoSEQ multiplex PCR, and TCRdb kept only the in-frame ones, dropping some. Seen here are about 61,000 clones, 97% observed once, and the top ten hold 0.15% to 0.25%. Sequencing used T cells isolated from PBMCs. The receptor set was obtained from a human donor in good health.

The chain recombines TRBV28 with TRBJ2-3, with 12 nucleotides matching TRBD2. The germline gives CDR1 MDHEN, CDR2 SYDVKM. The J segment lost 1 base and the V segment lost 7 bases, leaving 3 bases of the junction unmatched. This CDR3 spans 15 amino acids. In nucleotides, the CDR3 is TGTGCCAGCACGACTAGCGGGAGTGGCACAGATACGCAGTATTTT. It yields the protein CASTTSGSGTDTQYF.

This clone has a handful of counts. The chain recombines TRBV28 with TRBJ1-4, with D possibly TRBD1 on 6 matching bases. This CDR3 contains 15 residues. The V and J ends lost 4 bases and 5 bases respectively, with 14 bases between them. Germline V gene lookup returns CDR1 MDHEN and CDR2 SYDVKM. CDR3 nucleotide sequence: TGTGCCAGCAGTTACCTCTGGACAGAGAATGAAAAACTGTTTTTT. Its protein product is CASSYLWTENEKLFF.